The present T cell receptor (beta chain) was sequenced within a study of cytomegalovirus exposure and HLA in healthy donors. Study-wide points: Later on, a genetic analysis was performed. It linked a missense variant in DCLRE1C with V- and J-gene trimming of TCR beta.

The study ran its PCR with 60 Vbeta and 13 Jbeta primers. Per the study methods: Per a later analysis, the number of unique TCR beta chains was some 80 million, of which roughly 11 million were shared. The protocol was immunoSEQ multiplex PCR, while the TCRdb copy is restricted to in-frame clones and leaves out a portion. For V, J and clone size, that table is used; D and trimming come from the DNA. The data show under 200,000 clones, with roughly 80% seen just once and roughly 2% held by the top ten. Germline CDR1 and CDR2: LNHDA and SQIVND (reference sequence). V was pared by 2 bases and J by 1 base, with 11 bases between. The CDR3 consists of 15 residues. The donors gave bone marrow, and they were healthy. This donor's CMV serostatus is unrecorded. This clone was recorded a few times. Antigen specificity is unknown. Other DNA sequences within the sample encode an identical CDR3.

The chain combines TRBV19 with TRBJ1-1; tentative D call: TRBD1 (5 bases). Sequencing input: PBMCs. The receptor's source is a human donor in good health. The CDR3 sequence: CASSISDRKNTEAFF. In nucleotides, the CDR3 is TGTGCCAGTAGTATATCTGACAGAAAGAACACTGAAGCTTTCTTT.